The clone carrying this TCR beta chain has ten or more counts. The antigen is not known. Preparing the TCRbeta library involved the use of unique molecular identifiers. TCRdb used MiXCR to reprocess the PCR reads, holding one entry per CDR3 protein. The sample consists of 490,000 or so distinct CDR3 sequences, about 10% of them appearing once. This sample is part of a study of T-cell reconstitution after alpha-beta-depleted transplantation in children. Whole-study results and caveats: Several patients had high TCRbeta diversity at day 60; it came from surviving recipient T cells and thymic progenitors. Alpha-beta T cells present about two months after transplant were reported to originate from several hundred expanded graft clones. The authors attributed T-cell counts and diversity one year after transplant mostly to newly produced T cells.

V shed 7 bases, J shed 3 bases, and the junction held 11 bases outside the gene matches. The CDR3 length is 17 residues. The germline V gene encodes CDR1 MNHEY and CDR2 SVGEGT. This TCR was sampled from a child aged 2-15 years with inherited bone marrow failure, due to receive a stem cell transplant. The sample in question was PBMCs, obtained before TCRalphabeta/CD19-depleted stem cell transplant. The gene calls are TRBV6-2 or TRBV6-3 and TRBJ2-7, with TRBD2 identical over 14 bases. The CDR3 region has the DNA TGTGCCAGCAACCTCGTGGGACTAGCGGGAGAAGGCTACGAGCAGTACTTC. As protein: CASNLVGLAGEGYEQYF.